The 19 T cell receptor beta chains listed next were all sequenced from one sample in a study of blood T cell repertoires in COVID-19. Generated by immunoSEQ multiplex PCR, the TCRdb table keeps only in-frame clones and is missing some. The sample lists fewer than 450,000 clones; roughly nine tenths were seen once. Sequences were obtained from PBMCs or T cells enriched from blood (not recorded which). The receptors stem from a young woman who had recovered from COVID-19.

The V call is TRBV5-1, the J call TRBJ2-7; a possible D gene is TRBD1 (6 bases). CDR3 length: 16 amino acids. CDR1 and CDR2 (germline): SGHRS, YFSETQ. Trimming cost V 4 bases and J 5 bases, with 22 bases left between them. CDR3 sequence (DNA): TGCGCCAGCAGCGCCTACGCGACCAGGGGTTCACACGAGCAGTACTTC. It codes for CASSAYATRGSHEQYF.

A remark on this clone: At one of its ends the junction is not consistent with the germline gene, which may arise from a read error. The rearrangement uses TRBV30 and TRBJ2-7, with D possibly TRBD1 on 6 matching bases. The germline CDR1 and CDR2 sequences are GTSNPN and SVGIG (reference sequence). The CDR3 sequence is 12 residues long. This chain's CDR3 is CAWSDIGTRWRF. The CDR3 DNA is TGTGCCTGGAGCGATATAGGGACACGTTGGAGGTTC.

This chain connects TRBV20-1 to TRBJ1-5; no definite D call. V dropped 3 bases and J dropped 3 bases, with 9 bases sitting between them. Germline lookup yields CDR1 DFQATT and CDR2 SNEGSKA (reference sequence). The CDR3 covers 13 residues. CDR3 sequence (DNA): TGCAGTGCTAGTAGCAGGCACAATCAGCCCCAGCATTTT. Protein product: CSASSRHNQPQHF.

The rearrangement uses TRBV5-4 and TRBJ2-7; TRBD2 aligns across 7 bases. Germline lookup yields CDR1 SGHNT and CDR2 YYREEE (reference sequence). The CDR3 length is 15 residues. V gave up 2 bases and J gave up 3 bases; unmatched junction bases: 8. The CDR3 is CASSLGAGDGYEQYF. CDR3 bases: TGTGCCAGCAGCTTAGGGGCGGGAGATGGCTACGAGCAGTACTTC.

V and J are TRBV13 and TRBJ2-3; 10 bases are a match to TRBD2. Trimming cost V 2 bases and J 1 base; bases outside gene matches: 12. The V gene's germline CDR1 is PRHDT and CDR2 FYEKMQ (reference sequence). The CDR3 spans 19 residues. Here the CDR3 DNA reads TGTGCCAGCAGCTTACGGGAAAGCGGGGGGGGATTGGGCACAGATACGCAGTATTTT. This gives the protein CASSLRESGGGLGTDTQYF.

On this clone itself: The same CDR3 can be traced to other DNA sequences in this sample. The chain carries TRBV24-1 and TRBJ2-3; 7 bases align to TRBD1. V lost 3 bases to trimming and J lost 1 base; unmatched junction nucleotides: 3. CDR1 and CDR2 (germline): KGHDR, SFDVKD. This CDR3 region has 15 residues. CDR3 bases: TGTGCCACCAGTGATAGACAGGGAGGCACAGATACGCAGTATTTT. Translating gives CATSDRQGGTDTQYF.

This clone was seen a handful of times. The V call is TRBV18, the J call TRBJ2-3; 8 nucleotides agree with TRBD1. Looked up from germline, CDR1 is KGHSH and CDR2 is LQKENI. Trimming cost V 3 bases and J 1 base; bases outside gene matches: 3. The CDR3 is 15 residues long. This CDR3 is CASSPTGVRTDTQYF. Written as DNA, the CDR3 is TGTGCCAGCTCACCGACAGGGGTGCGCACAGATACGCAGTATTTT.

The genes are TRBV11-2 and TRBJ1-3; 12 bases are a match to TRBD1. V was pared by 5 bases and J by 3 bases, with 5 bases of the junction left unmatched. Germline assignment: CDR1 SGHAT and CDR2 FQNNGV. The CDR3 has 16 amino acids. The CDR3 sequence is CASSRDRGLGGNTIYF. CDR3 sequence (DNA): TGTGCCAGCAGCAGGGACAGGGGGCTTGGTGGAAACACCATATATTTT.

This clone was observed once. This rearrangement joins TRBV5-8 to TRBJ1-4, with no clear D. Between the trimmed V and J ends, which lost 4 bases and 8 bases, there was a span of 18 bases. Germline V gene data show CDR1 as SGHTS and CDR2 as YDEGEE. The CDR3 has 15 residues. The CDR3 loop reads CASSPRNSLEEKLFF. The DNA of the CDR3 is TGTGCCAGCAGCCCCCGCAACTCCCTAGAAGAAAAACTGTTTTTT.

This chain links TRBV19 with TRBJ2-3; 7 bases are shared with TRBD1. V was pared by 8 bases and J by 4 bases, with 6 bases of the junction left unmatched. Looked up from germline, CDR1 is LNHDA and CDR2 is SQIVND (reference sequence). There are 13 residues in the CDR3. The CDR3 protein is CASGTTGPDTQYF. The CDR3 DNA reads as TGTGCCAGTGGGACGACAGGGCCAGATACGCAGTATTTT.

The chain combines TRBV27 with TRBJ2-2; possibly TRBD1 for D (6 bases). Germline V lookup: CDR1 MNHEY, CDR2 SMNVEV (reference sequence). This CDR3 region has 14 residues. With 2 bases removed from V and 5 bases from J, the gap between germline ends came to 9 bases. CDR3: CASSLTGKTGELFF. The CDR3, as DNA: TGTGCCAGCAGTTTAACAGGGAAAACCGGGGAGCTGTTTTTT.

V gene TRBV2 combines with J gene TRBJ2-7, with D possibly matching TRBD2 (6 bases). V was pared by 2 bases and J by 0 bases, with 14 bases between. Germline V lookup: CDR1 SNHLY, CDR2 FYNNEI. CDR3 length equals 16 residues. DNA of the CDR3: TGTGCCAGCAGTGAATTATTGCGGGGAACCTCCTACGAGCAGTACTTC. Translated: CASSELLRGTSYEQYF.

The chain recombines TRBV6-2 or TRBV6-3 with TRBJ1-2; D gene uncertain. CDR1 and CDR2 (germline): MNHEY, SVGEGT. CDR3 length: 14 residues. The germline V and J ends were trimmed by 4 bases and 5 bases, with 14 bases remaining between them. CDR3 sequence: CASSWRPGGYGYTF. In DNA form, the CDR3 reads TGTGCCAGCAGTTGGCGACCCGGAGGGTATGGCTACACCTTC.

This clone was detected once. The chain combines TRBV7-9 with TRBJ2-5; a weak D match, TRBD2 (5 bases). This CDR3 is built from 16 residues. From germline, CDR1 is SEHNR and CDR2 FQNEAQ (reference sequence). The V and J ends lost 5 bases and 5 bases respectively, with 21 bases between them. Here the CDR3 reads CASSGDPRRLYETQYF. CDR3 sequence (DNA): TGTGCCAGCAGCGGCGACCCCAGGAGGCTATATGAGACCCAGTACTTC.

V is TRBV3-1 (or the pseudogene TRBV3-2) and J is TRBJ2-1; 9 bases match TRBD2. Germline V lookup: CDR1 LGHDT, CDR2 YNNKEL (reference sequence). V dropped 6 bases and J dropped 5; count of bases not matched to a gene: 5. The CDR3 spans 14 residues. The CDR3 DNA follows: TGTGCCAGCAGGGCGGGGGGGCGCAACAATGAGCAGTTCTTC. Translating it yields CASRAGGRNNEQFF.

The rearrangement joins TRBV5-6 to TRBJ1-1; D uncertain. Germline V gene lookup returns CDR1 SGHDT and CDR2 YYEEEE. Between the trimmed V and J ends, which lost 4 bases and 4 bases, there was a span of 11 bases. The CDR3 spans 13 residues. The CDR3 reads CASSDYGSTEAFF. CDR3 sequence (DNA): TGTGCCAGCAGCGACTATGGGAGCACTGAAGCTTTCTTT.

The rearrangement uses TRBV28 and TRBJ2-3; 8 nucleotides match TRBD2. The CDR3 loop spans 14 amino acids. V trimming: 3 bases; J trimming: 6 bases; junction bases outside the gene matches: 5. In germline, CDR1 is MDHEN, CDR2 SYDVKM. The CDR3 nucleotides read TGTGCCAGCAGTTTTAGCGGGGTCGGTGATACGCAGTATTTT. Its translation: CASSFSGVGDTQYF.

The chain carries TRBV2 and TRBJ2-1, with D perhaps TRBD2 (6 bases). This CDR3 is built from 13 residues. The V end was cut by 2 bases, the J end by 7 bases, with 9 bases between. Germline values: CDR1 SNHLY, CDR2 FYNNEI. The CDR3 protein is CASSEMGRNEQFF. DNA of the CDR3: TGTGCCAGCAGTGAAATGGGGAGGAATGAGCAGTTCTTC. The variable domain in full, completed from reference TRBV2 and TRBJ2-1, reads EPEVTQTPSHQVTQMGQEVILRCVPISNHLYFYWYRQILGQKVEFLVSFYNNEISEKSEIFDDQFSVERPDGSNFTLKIRSTKLEDSAMYFCASSEMGRNEQFFGPGTRLTVL.

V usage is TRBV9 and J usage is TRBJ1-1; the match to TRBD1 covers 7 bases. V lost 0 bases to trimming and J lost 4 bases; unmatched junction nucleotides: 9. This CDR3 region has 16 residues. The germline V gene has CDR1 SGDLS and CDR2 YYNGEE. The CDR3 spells CASSVGPQGIGTEAFF. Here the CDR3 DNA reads TGTGCCAGCAGCGTAGGGCCACAGGGGATTGGCACTGAAGCTTTCTTT. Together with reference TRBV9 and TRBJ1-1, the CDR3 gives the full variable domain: DSGVTQTPKHLITATGQRVTLRCSPRSGDLSVYWYQQSLDQGLQFLIQYYNGEERAKGNILERFSAQQFPDLHSELNLSSLELGDSALYFCASSVGPQGIGTEAFFGQGTRLTVV.